A single sample is the source of the 21 T cell receptor beta chains below, sequenced in a study of shared clonotypes between healthy human individuals. Method: immunoSEQ multiplex PCR; TCRdb's copy keeps in-frame clones and lacks some. The sample yields roughly 2.2 million clones, under 95% seen once. The material sequenced was naive CD4+ T cells from PBMCs. The subset here: CD45RA+ positively selected. These receptors were obtained from a man between 18 and 35 years old in good health. Some clones in this sample may be carry-over from other donors' samples.

The rearrangement joins TRBV12-1 to TRBJ2-1; TRBD2 is the table's D call, not checked against the DNA. TRBV12-1 constitutes a pseudogene. This CDR3 has 19 amino acids. The CDR3 coding sequence is TGTGCCAGCAGCACCAGAACTCGGACTAGCGGGAGACTTGACAATGAGCAGTTCTTC. Translation: CASSTRTRTSGRLDNEQFF.

In this sample, this clone turned up once. The V call is TRBV6-9, the J call TRBJ2-1, with 10 bases matching TRBD2. CDR3 length: 20 amino acids. Per germline, CDR1 MNHGY and CDR2 SVAAGI. With 4 bases clipped from V and 9 bases from J, the junction kept 24 bases outside the gene matches. The CDR3 is CASSSSPAMSGRAVVSEQFF. Written as DNA, the CDR3 is TGTGCCAGCAGTTCTTCCCCAGCTATGAGCGGGAGGGCCGTCGTGAGTGAGCAGTTCTTC.

The rearrangement joins TRBV28 to TRBJ2-7, with 12 bases matching TRBD1. V lost 4 bases and J lost 7; bases outside the gene matches: 8. This CDR3 has 15 amino acids. CDR1 is MDHEN, CDR2 SYDVKM, per germline. The CDR3 DNA reads as TGTGCCAGCAGTTCCCCGGGACAGGGGGCTTGGGAGCAGTACTTC. Translating it yields CASSSPGQGAWEQYF. The entire variable domain, with the rest obtained from reference TRBV28 and TRBJ2-7, is as follows: DVKVTQSSRYLVKRTGEKVFLECVQDMDHENMFWYRQDPGLGLRLIYFSYDVKMKEKGDIPEGYSVSREKKERFSLILESASTNQTSMYLCASSSPGQGAWEQYFGPGTRLTVT.

The chain couples TRBV28 to TRBJ1-1; unclear D gene. The CDR3 totals 12 residues. Germline assignment: CDR1 MDHEN and CDR2 SYDVKM. V lost 8 bases, J lost 1 base, and 8 bases lay in between. DNA for the CDR3: TGTGCCAGCGTCCTCGGGAACACTGAAGCTTTCTTT. Its protein is CASVLGNTEAFF.

V and J are TRBV28 and TRBJ2-3; 8 nucleotides align to TRBD1. Germline values: CDR1 MDHEN, CDR2 SYDVKM. Trimming at V came to 5 bases and at J to 1 base, leaving 2 bases not matched to a gene. The CDR3 length is 14 residues. Written as DNA, the CDR3 is TGTGCCAGCAGTGAGACAGGGGGCACAGATACGCAGTATTTT. As protein: CASSETGGTDTQYF.

The rearrangement links TRBV6-1 to TRBJ2-1, with TRBD2 matching 8 bases. CDR3 length equals 17 residues. Germline-derived CDR1 and CDR2 are MNHNS and SASEGT. V shed 3 bases and J 2 bases; nucleotides not matched to a gene: 9. The CDR3 spells CASSEPRAGGTYNEQFF. CDR3 nucleotides: TGTGCCAGCAGTGAGCCTCGCGCGGGAGGAACCTACAATGAGCAGTTCTTC.

The sample holds one count of this clone. The chain combines TRBV9 with TRBJ1-1, with no clear D. Germline CDR1 and CDR2: SGDLS and YYNGEE. This CDR3 contains 14 residues. V was pared by 5 bases and J by 5 bases, with 16 bases between. The CDR3: CASSSDIRVTEAFF. CDR3 nucleotides: TGTGCCAGCAGTTCCGATATCCGGGTGACTGAAGCTTTCTTT.

The rearrangement joins TRBV18 to TRBJ1-3; no clear D. The CDR3 totals 15 residues. Germline CDR1 and CDR2: KGHSH and LQKENI. V was trimmed by 3 bases and J by 0 bases, leaving 9 bases between them. The CDR3 spells CASSPAARSGNTIYF. CDR3 sequence (DNA): TGTGCCAGCTCACCGGCGGCCCGCTCTGGAAACACCATATATTTT. The whole variable domain, remainder taken from reference TRBV18 and TRBJ1-3, is NAGVMQNPRHLVRRRGQEARLRCSPMKGHSHVYWYRQLPEEGLKFMVYLQKENIIDESGMPKERFSAEFPKEGPSILRIQQVVRGDSAAYFCASSPAARSGNTIYFGEGSWLTVV.

The chain combines TRBV2 with TRBJ1-5, with 10 positions matching TRBD1. This CDR3 has 15 amino acids. Germline CDR1 SNHLY, CDR2 FYNNEI. Losses at the gene ends were 5 bases for V and 7 bases for J; bases not matched to a gene: 8. The DNA of the CDR3 is TGTGCCAGCAGTTTGGGACAGGGGACCGGCCAGCCCCAGCATTTT. Translating it yields CASSLGQGTGQPQHF. Filled out from reference TRBV2 and TRBJ1-5, the complete variable domain reads EPEVTQTPSHQVTQMGQEVILRCVPISNHLYFYWYRQILGQKVEFLVSFYNNEISEKSEIFDDQFSVERPDGSNFTLKIRSTKLEDSAMYFCASSLGQGTGQPQHFGDGTRLSIL.

The chain carries TRBV29-1 and TRBJ2-3; D tentatively reads TRBD1 or TRBD2 (5 bases each). From germline, CDR1 is SQVTM and CDR2 ANQGSEA. This CDR3 comprises 14 residues. V was pared by 7 bases and J by 0 bases, with 14 bases between. The DNA of the CDR3 is TGCAGCGCAACGGGACCCCGTAGCACAGATACGCAGTATTTT. It is translated as CSATGPRSTDTQYF.

Concerning this clone: This specimen includes other DNA sequences encoding the same CDR3. CDR3 DNA sequence: TGTGCCAGCAGTTTAGGCGGAAACACTGAAGCTTTCTTT. Protein sequence: CASSLGGNTEAFF. This chain uses TRBV28 with TRBJ1-1; D uncertain. There are 13 residues in the CDR3. Germline CDR1 reads MDHEN; CDR2 reads SYDVKM. The germline V and J ends were trimmed by 2 bases and 2 bases, with 6 bases remaining between them.

The chain is built from TRBV28 and TRBJ2-2; D remains ambiguous. CDR1 and CDR2 from the germline V gene are MDHEN and SYDVKM. Trimming removed 1 base from V and 1 base from J, with 13 bases in between. CDR3 length: 17 amino acids. CDR3 sequence (DNA): TGTGCCAGCAGTTTATACCCCCCGGTAGGGAACACCGGGGAGCTGTTTTTT. This codes for CASSLYPPVGNTGELFF.

The genes are TRBV7-2 and TRBJ1-2; the match to TRBD1 covers 7 bases. CDR1 SGHTA and CDR2 FQGNSA come from the germline V gene. Trimming cost V 1 base and J 12 bases; bases outside gene matches: 5. This CDR3 spans 12 amino acids. The CDR3: CASSLVDRVNTF. The CDR3 coding sequence is TGTGCCAGCAGCTTAGTAGACAGGGTGAACACCTTC.

The genes are TRBV6-6 and TRBJ2-5, with 8 bases fitting TRBD1. Per germline, CDR1 MNHNY and CDR2 SVGAGI (reference sequence). The ends lost 7 bases at V and 4 bases at J; junction bases unmatched: 5. This CDR3 is 13 amino acids long. In DNA, the CDR3 is TGTGCCAGCATGACAGGGGTCCCAGAGACCCAGTACTTC. Translating gives CASMTGVPETQYF.

This rearrangement joins TRBV28 to TRBJ2-7; perhaps TRBD1 as D (6 bases). The CDR3 has 15 amino acids. The germline V gene encodes CDR1 MDHEN and CDR2 SYDVKM. V lost 5 bases and J lost 0, with 14 bases in between. CDR3 loop: CASSPTGANSYEQYF. The DNA for the CDR3 is TGTGCCAGCAGTCCGACAGGTGCAAACTCCTACGAGCAGTACTTC.

This clone has a single count. The J gene is TRBJ2-5, the V gene TRBV29-1; D may be TRBD1 or TRBD2 (5 bases each). The germline V gene has CDR1 SQVTM and CDR2 ANQGSEA. The CDR3 has 14 residues. Trimming took off 6 bases at V and 1 base at J, with 15 bases between the two ends. The DNA of the CDR3 is TGCAGCGTCCCCCGGGACCTGGCCCAAGAGACCCAGTACTTC. Protein product: CSVPRDLAQETQYF.

The chain carries TRBV29-1 and TRBJ2-2; D uncertain. The CDR3 sequence is 16 residues long. V lost 7 bases and J lost 0, with 18 bases in between. Per germline, CDR1 SQVTM and CDR2 ANQGSEA. CDR3 coding DNA: TGCAGCGCCGGGTACGTGGGGTTCGCGAACACCGGGGAGCTGTTTTTT. It translates to CSAGYVGFANTGELFF.

Points on this clone: Other DNA sequences in this specimen translate into the identical CDR3. The V and J genes are TRBV28 and TRBJ1-1; no clear D. CDR3 length: 13 amino acids. Germline V CDR1 and CDR2: MDHEN, SYDVKM. V gave up 3 bases and J gave up 1 base, with 6 bases separating them. The CDR3 spells CASSFGANTEAFF. CDR3 bases: TGTGCCAGCAGTTTTGGTGCGAACACTGAAGCTTTCTTT.

The CDR3 here is CASRPSGGGRVYRETQYF. The DNA for the CDR3 is TGTGCCAGCAGACCATCGGGCGGGGGGCGCGTCTATAGGGAGACCCAGTACTTC. The chain combines TRBV25-1 with TRBJ2-5; 8 positions agree with TRBD2. The CDR3 extends over 18 amino acids. Germline V gene lookup returns CDR1 MGHDK and CDR2 SYGVNS. Unmatched junction bases numbered 20, after V lost 6 bases and J lost 5 bases.

This clone was found once. The V and J genes are TRBV4-1 and TRBJ1-6, with D possibly matching TRBD1 (6 bases). V gave up 3 bases and J gave up 0 bases, with 15 bases separating them. Germline V CDR1 and CDR2: MGHRA, YSYEKL. The CDR3 is 18 residues long. The CDR3 coding sequence is TGCGCCAGCAGCCAGTTCAGACAGGCCAGCTCCTATAATTCACCCCTCCACTTT. Amino acids: CASSQFRQASSYNSPLHF.

V and J are TRBV28 and TRBJ2-7; 7 nucleotides align to TRBD1. CDR1 is MDHEN, CDR2 SYDVKM, per germline. This CDR3 is built from 14 residues. Trimming removed 6 bases from V and 4 bases from J; junction bases left unmatched: 9. CDR3 coding DNA: TGTGCCAGCAGATTAGGGGGCCCCGAATACGAGCAGTACTTC. Residues: CASRLGGPEYEQYF.